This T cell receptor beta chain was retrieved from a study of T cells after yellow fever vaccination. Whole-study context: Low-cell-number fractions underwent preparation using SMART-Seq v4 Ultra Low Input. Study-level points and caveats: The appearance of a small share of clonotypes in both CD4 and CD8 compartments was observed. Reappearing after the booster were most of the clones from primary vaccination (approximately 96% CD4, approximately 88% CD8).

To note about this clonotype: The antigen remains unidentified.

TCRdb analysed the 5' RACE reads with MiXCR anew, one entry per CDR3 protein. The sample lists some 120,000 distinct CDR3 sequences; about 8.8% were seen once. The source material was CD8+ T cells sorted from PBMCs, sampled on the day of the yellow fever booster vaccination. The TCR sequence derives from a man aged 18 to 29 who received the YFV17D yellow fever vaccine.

Here the CDR3 reads CASSWAGEPQETQYF. The DNA of the CDR3 is TGTGCCAGCAGCTGGGCGGGGGAGCCCCAAGAGACCCAGTACTTC. V and J are TRBV7-9 and TRBJ2-5, with TRBD2 identical over 7 bases. After removal of 4 bases from V and 1 base from J, the junction contained 6 bases not matched to a gene. The CDR3 covers 15 residues. Germline assignment: CDR1 SEHNR and CDR2 FQNEAQ (reference sequence).